This T cell receptor (beta chain) was sequenced in a study of T-cell memory formation after mild COVID-19. Looking at the study overall: Largely, the TCR clusters proved donor specific.

This clonotype turned up a few times. Germline V gene lookup returns CDR1 GTSNPN and CDR2 SVGIG (reference sequence). The ends lost 3 bases at V and 6 bases at J; junction bases unmatched: 5. CDR3 size: 14 residues. TCRdb ran MiXCR on the 5' RACE reads and lists one entry per CDR3 protein. The table includes some 410,000 distinct CDR3 sequences, under 25% detected once. The chain has TRBV30 and TRBJ2-2; 9 bases are shared with TRBD1. This TCR was sampled from an adult woman who had mild COVID-19 (a few samples of this study predate the infection). Cell type and time point are not known. Input material: PBMCs or a T cell subset sorted from them (not recorded which). DNA for the CDR3: TGTGCCTGGAGACTGACAGGGGGTCCCGGGGAGCTGTTTTTT. Protein sequence: CAWRLTGGPGELFF.